What follows is one T cell receptor beta chain and its context. This clonotype was seen a few times. What this receptor recognizes is not known. Per-base qualities were not stored, and no clone one base away is much larger. The receptor library was made with 5' RACE. A second PCR of roughly 6 to 11 cycles was run with a J-beta primer mix and a sample-barcoded 5' primer. A template-switch 5' adaptor carrying 12 random nucleotides introduced a unique molecular identifier onto each TCR beta cDNA molecule. At least 3 million CDR3-containing paired-end reads were obtained from each sample. First-strand cDNA synthesis was performed from all RNA using the Mint cDNA synthesis kit, with priming by a TRBC-specific oligonucleotide. All cDNA was treated with uracil-DNA glycosylase and then went through a first 18-cycle PCR with the universal primers M1SS and BC2_uni_R. Regarding the original processing steps: Each sample was normalized by randomly selecting 1 million high-quality reads, each carrying a distinct molecular identifier. Reads sharing molecular identifiers were discarded rather than binned into consensus sequences. MiTCR, set to a Q25 quality threshold and the strictest error-elimination algorithm, was used for CDR3 identification, clonotype clustering and error correction. Lower-bound total TCR beta diversity was estimated with a nonparametric unseen species model using Euler transformation. The public reads were reanalyzed by TCRdb: fastp trimming at Q25, MiXCR alignment, in-frame beta chains only. Each CDR3 protein gets just one entry, which takes the most common genes and DNA from the rows behind it. Clone size and V and J calls follow TCRdb, not the original study. The sample profile shows 1.8 million or so distinct CDR3 sequences; around 42% of them were found once. Clones ranked in the top ten supply roughly 24% of the sample.

These data originate in a study of blood T cells in healthy people across ages (dated by TCRdb to about 2015). Regarding the research as a whole: In model experiments, template switching captured about one uniquely barcoded TCR beta cDNA molecule for every two T cells. Age-related changes in TCR beta repertoire diversity were measured in the study by deep sequencing normalized with unique cDNA molecular identifiers. Four age groups were formed from the donors: young (average roughly 16 years), middle-aged (approximately 40), aged (62) and long-lived (roughly 88). To avoid experimental bias, donors of different ages were randomly spread across the sequencing lanes. For two donors (one aged 18 to 29 and one aged 80 or older), the study analyzed two additional independent replicas of 1 million unique cDNA reads from the same blood draw.

Beyond this particular receptor, the publication reports: Estimates of total diversity based on one million sequenced T cells were considered lower bounds and underestimates. Because donor CMV infection status was unknown, age-related changes in expanded clonotypes were potentially confounded. Because profiling used bulk unsorted PBMCs, naive and antigen-experienced compartments could not be compared conclusively. The long-lived group showed more naive CD4+ T cells, fewer expanded clones and increased TCR diversity than the aged group, suggesting age selection. There was a strong correlation between observed TCR beta diversity and the percentage of naive T cells measured by flow cytometry. Observed TCR beta diversity per million T cells fell roughly linearly with age, and a significant reduction was already apparent by age around 44.

Donors were 39 systemically healthy Caucasian individuals from Russia aged roughly 6 to 90 years. Approximately 9.3 milliliters of peripheral blood were collected from each donor into EDTA-treated Vacutainer tubes. Ficoll-Paque density-gradient centrifugation was used to isolate PBMCs, with at least 7 million per sample. Trizol reagent was used to extract total RNA from the PBMCs, yielding at least 6 micrograms per sample. The percentages of naive CD45RAhigh/CD27high T cells were determined by flow cytometry on a PBMC aliquot from every donor. At the junction V is shortened by 3 bases and J by 2 bases, with 11 bases in between. From the cysteine up to the phenylalanine, the CDR3 has a length of 15 residues. This entry keeps only the CDR3 DNA: 45 bases, framed from base 1. The germline V gene sets CDR1 to LGHNA and CDR2 to YSLEER.

This clonotype originated in a human donor in good health. What was sequenced was blood. This sequence uses TRBV4-3 and TRBJ2-1; the D segment might be TRBD1 or TRBD2, since each matches 5 bases. The nucleotide sequence is given as TGCGCCAGCAGCCAGGAGCGGACACCCTACAATGAGCAGTTCTTC. This translates into CASSQERTPYNEQFF.